These 15 T cell receptor beta chains came from one sample sequenced in a study of T cells in Graves' hyperthyroidism and ophthalmopathy. Amplified TCR beta CDR3 regions derived from RNA transcripts. First-round RT-PCR with HTBI primers amplified the TCR CDR3 region. TCRdb processed the multiplex PCR reads anew with MiXCR; each CDR3 protein has one entry. The sample contains approximately 600,000 distinct CDR3 sequences, 15% to 20% of which appear only once. Specimen: blood. These receptors all come from a woman in her 30s with Graves' hyperthyroidism.

The sample holds many counts of this clonotype. The chain couples TRBV5-1 to TRBJ2-7, with D unresolved. Germline lookup yields CDR1 SGHRS and CDR2 YFSETQ. V was pared by 6 bases and J by 2 bases, with 18 bases between. The CDR3 sequence is 15 residues long. This chain's CDR3 is CASTSFSPGPYEQYF. The CDR3 coding sequence is TGCGCCAGCACCAGCTTTAGCCCCGGACCCTACGAGCAGTACTTC. The full variable domain, rest sourced from reference TRBV5-1 and TRBJ2-7, is KAGVTQTPRYLIKTRGQQVTLSCSPISGHRSVSWYQQTPGQGLQFLFEYFSETQRNKGNFPGRFSGRQFSNSRSEMNVSTLELGDSALYLCASTSFSPGPYEQYFGPGTRLTVT.

This clonotype was seen ten or more times. The CDR3 loop reads CASKERASLDEQFF. CDR3 in DNA: TGCGCCAGCAAGGAACGGGCTAGTCTCGATGAGCAGTTCTTC. This rearrangement joins TRBV5-1 to TRBJ2-1; D not certain. The CDR3 runs to 14 residues. V was shortened by 6 bases and J by 8 bases, with 18 bases between the two germline ends. CDR1 and CDR2 (germline): SGHRS, YFSETQ.

This clonotype has ten or more counts. The chain links TRBV7-6 to TRBJ2-7; TRBD2 matches 10 bases. The V gene's germline CDR1 is SGHVS and CDR2 FNYEAQ. Losses at the gene ends were 5 bases for V and 6 bases for J; bases not matched to a gene: 10. The CDR3 covers 15 residues. DNA for the CDR3: TGTGCCAGCAGCCCCCAAGCGGGAGGGTTGGGCGAGCAGTACTTC. Translating it yields CASSPQAGGLGEQYF.

This chain joins TRBV10-2 and TRBJ1-1; D gene ambiguous. V lost 5 bases and J 6 bases, leaving 13 bases between the germline ends. Germline CDR1 WSHSY, CDR2 SAAADI. The CDR3 length is 13 residues. Here the CDR3 reads CASSQDRRAEAFF. DNA for the CDR3: TGCGCCAGCAGTCAAGACCGGCGGGCTGAAGCTTTCTTT.

The V gene is TRBV10-3, the J gene TRBJ1-4; no definite D call. This CDR3 has 14 amino acids. Between the trimmed V and J ends, which lost 2 bases and 4 bases, there was a span of 8 bases. Germline lookup yields CDR1 ENHRY and CDR2 SYGVKD. Here the CDR3 DNA reads TGTGCCATCAGTGAGAGTGGGAGTAATGAAAAACTGTTTTTT. As protein: CAISESGSNEKLFF.

This clonotype was seen a few times. The chain uses TRBV12-3 or TRBV12-4 and TRBJ2-1; 11 nucleotides match TRBD2. The CDR3 loop spans 16 amino acids. J was trimmed by 2 bases and V by 5 bases; bases with no gene match: 5. In nucleotides, the CDR3 is TGTGCCAGCAGTACACTAGCGGGAGTACCCTACAATGAGCAGTTCTTC. This encodes CASSTLAGVPYNEQFF.

The sample holds a few counts of this clonotype. The rearrangement links TRBV20-1 to TRBJ2-3, with 7 positions matching TRBD1. The CDR3 totals 16 residues. The junction had 13 bases not matched to a gene; V was cut back by 7 bases and J by 0 bases. The germline V gene encodes CDR1 DFQATT and CDR2 SNEGSKA (reference sequence). In DNA, the CDR3 is TGCAGTGTCCCCAGGGGGACCCCCTCTAGCACAGATACGCAGTATTTT. Translation: CSVPRGTPSSTDTQYF.

This clonotype occurred many times. The genes are TRBV20-1 and TRBJ2-7, with 9 bases that match TRBD2. Germline V gene lookup returns CDR1 DFQATT and CDR2 SNEGSKA (reference sequence). The CDR3 is 13 residues long. Trimming cost V 5 bases and J 5 bases; bases outside gene matches: 7. The CDR3 loop reads CSAQGLAVHEQYF. The CDR3 nucleotides read TGCAGTGCTCAGGGACTAGCAGTCCACGAGCAGTACTTC.

The chain has TRBV19 and TRBJ2-5; 8 positions agree with TRBD2. This CDR3 has 15 amino acids. Germline values: CDR1 LNHDA, CDR2 SQIVND (reference sequence). Trimming at V came to 2 bases and at J to 7 bases, leaving 9 bases not matched to a gene. The CDR3 DNA follows: TGTGCCAGTAGTATAAGCGGGAGTGAAGGAGGGACCCAGTACTTC. It yields the protein CASSISGSEGGTQYF.

For this clonotype: A read error may account for a junction end that differs from germline. The chain has TRBV25-1 and TRBJ1-2, with TRBD1 as a possible D gene (5 bases). Germline V gene data show CDR1 as MGHDK and CDR2 as SYGVNS. CDR3 length: 14 residues. The CDR3, as DNA: TGTGCCGGCAGTGAGGAACAGGCTCCTGGTGGCTACACCTTC. It specifies CAGSEEQAPGGYTF.

This clonotype was seen many times. The chain combines TRBV12-3 or TRBV12-4 with TRBJ2-7, with unresolved D. The CDR3 runs to 13 residues. V lost 5 bases and J 6 bases, leaving 14 bases between the germline ends. The CDR3 here is CASSLGSASEQYF. Written as DNA, the CDR3 is TGTGCCAGCAGTCTGGGCTCGGCCTCCGAGCAGTACTTC.

Many counts were recorded for this clonotype. The J gene is TRBJ2-7, the V gene TRBV4-1, with D unresolved. V dropped 1 base and J dropped 4 bases, with 11 bases sitting between them. CDR1 is MGHRA and CDR2 is YSYEKL in the germline V gene. There are 14 residues in the CDR3. DNA for the CDR3: TGCGCCAGCAGCCAAGTGACGGGTTTGTACGAGCAGTACTTC. This sequence encodes CASSQVTGLYEQYF.

This clonotype was seen only a few times. J is TRBJ1-2 and V is TRBV30; TRBD1 matches at 8 bases. This CDR3 spans 14 amino acids. The junction had 10 bases not matched to a gene; V was cut back by 4 bases and J by 6 bases. Germline-derived CDR1 and CDR2 are GTSNPN and SVGIG (reference sequence). Here the CDR3 DNA reads TGTGCCTGGAATCCAACAGGGGGGTGGGATGGCTACACCTTC. Translation: CAWNPTGGWDGYTF. Full variable domain (outside the CDR3, taken from reference TRBV30 and TRBJ1-2): SQTIHQWPATLVQPVGSPLSLECTVEGTSNPNLYWYRQAAGRGLQLLFYSVGIGQISSEVPQNLSASRPQDRQFILSSKKLLLSDSGFYLCAWNPTGGWDGYTFGSGTRLTVV.

This chain connects TRBV28 to TRBJ2-3, with TRBD2 identical over 9 bases. Germline CDR1 reads MDHEN; CDR2 reads SYDVKM. The CDR3 consists of 19 residues. J was trimmed by 3 bases and V by 7 bases; bases with no gene match: 20. The CDR3 is CASTSGPQGLSGRTDTQYF. The CDR3 nucleotides read TGTGCCAGCACCTCTGGACCTCAGGGGTTAAGCGGGAGGACAGATACGCAGTATTTT. Complete variable domain (other parts from reference TRBV28 and TRBJ2-3): DVKVTQSSRYLVKRTGEKVFLECVQDMDHENMFWYRQDPGLGLRLIYFSYDVKMKEKGDIPEGYSVSREKKERFSLILESASTNQTSMYLCASTSGPQGLSGRTDTQYFGPGTRLTVL.

This clonotype was detected ten times or more. This chain joins TRBV10-3 and TRBJ2-3, with TRBD2 matching over 10 bases. The ends lost 0 bases at V and 6 bases at J; junction bases unmatched: 6. The CDR3 covers 16 residues. CDR1 and CDR2 (germline): ENHRY, SYGVKD. The CDR3 reads CAISESRLAGVDTQYF. The DNA for the CDR3 is TGTGCCATCAGTGAGTCGCGCCTAGCGGGAGTGGATACGCAGTATTTT.